This T cell receptor (beta chain) was recovered during a study of cytomegalovirus exposure and HLA in healthy donors. Clones were read by immunoSEQ multiplex PCR, and TCRdb kept only the in-frame ones, dropping some. Here the sample spans fewer than 400,000 clones, 86% being singletons. The donors were part of the validation cohort, which consisted of more than 90 subjects and was separate from the first cohort of hundreds of subjects. For this clone: Its antigen is as yet unknown.

Trimming stripped 6 bases from V and 4 bases from J, with 10 bases between. The CDR3 spans 13 residues. Germline CDR1 LNHDA, CDR2 SQIVND (reference sequence). Study-wide points: The investigators catalogued 150 or so TCR beta chains as cytomegalovirus-associated. Both high specificity and high sensitivity reportedly marked the classifier's diagnosis of cytomegalovirus status. It was found in a later analysis that first-cohort TCR clusters tended to co-occur in the 100 to 150 validation repertoires.

V and J are TRBV19 and TRBJ2-1, with unresolved D. The specimen was PBMCs. The TCR was taken from a woman younger than 30 in good health and CMV-seronegative. The chain's CDR3 is CASSTIQYNEQFF. For the CDR3, the DNA is TGTGCCAGTAGCACCATACAGTACAATGAGCAGTTCTTC.